The rows below give T cell receptor beta chains drawn from one sample of a study of shared clonotypes between healthy human individuals. The method was immunoSEQ multiplex PCR; TCRdb's version includes in-frame clones alone and lacks a portion of them. Of around 2,000,000 clones in the sample, about 93% were seen once. The sample taken for sequencing was naive CD8+ T cells from PBMCs. These receptors all stem from a man aged 18 to 29 in good health. Some clones in this sample may be carry-over from other donors' samples. Each CDR3 is given with its conserved first and last residue.

v_call cdr3_aa
TRBV5-6 CASSFQTGVTEAFF
TRBV27 CASSLIGTGGVYETQYF
TRBV7-9 CASGEGGDEETQYF
TRBV7-9 CASSLILGDYNEQFF
TRBV27 CASSPVTSGRPGANVLTF
TRBV7-9 CASSSSLAYNEQFF
TRBV27 CASRPFYPAQETQYF
TRBV9 CASSVGPVVSF
TRBV10-3 CAIREGGNNEQFF
TRBV28 CASSFTEYNEQFF
TRBV4-1 CASSYRGGGEQYF
TRBV5-8 CASSLLRSRYEQYF
TRBV11-2 CASSLPGQGPYEQYF
TRBV5-6 CASSLSGGVSYEQYF
TRBV7-2 CASSPLAGHYEQYF
TRBV28 CASSFTSAGSISYEQYF
TRBV7-8 CASTTFIGIGNEQFF
TRBV30 CAWSVLARRAEAFF
TRBV4-2 CASSQEAGTYEQYF
TRBV9 CASSPSGGAGYEQYF
TRBV18 CASSSQVLSSGLESEKLFF
TRBV7-9 CASSFLSGGAGGTTDTQYF
TRBV2 CASSLAEAFF
TRBV6-5 CASSPLGGLGGEQFF
TRBV10-2 CASSDALPGRTNYGYTF
TRBV5-4 CASSLGIFDRENEQYF
TRBV11-2 CASSLGAAAYEQYF
TRBV4-1 CASSLMDRGGETQYF
TRBV7-9 CASSRNEKLFF
TRBV5-1 CASSRLAGPDSYNEQFF
TRBV7-9 CASSIGLYGYTF
TRBV4-1 CASSQLAGGGEQFF
TRBV6-1 CASSATTVWVVDEQFF
TRBV9 CASSVYPQLDEQFF
TRBV4-1 CASSQEQGARIGELFF
TRBV28 CASSFSVLDRTYEQYF
TRBV25-1 CASSEGGSQYF
TRBV4-3 CASRPGSGRSTGELFF
TRBV25-1 CASSVRDRPYEQYF
TRBV27 CASSYSRTYEQYF
TRBV7-9 CASSPRLVVPGELFF
TRBV27 CASSLSGTGGVRGYTF
TRBV10-3 CAISESPDAGTDTQYF
TRBV27 CASSWTATYEQYF
TRBV7-9 CASTKAAGELFF
TRBV28 CASSLKNTIETQYF
TRBV7-3 CASSPHRGRGPNEQFF
TRBV6-4 CASRRMGGTNEKLFF
TRBV28 CASSLLTALYGQETQYF
TRBV27 CASNPIGTGAYEQYF
TRBV7-9 CASRIGRSSYNEQFF